This T cell receptor (beta chain) was captured by sequencing in a study of tumor and adjacent non-tumor tissue in lung cancer. About the study: Histology: about twelve adenocarcinoma, a couple of squamous cell carcinoma, 1 small cell lung cancer.

This clonotype was counted only a few times. Its antigen is undetermined. This sample's RNA came from whole unsorted tissue. More than 3 cm separated this lung sample from the edge of the tumor. The library came from three nested PCR rounds adapted from ARM-PCR protocols. TCRdb re-derived calls from the multiplex PCR reads in MiXCR, one entry per CDR3 protein. The table shows fewer than 100,000 distinct CDR3 sequences, with around 80% occurring only once. CDR1 and CDR2 from the germline V gene are MGHRA and YSYEKL. This CDR3 has 17 residues. Unmatched junction bases numbered 18, after V lost 3 bases and J lost 9 bases. Findings and caveats of the study: In normal lung, the top 100 clones were significantly more dominant than in tumor.

This clonotype was sampled from a woman aged 45 to 65 with non-small cell lung cancer. What was sequenced was distant non-tumor lung tissue. The V gene is TRBV4-1, the J gene TRBJ2-7; TRBD1 agrees at 9 bases. For the CDR3, the DNA is TGCGCCAGCAGCCAGGCGTCCGCAACAGGGGGCGGCTATGTGCAGTACTTC. Amino acids: CASSQASATGGGYVQYF.